The 19 T cell receptor beta chains below were found in one sample sequenced in a study of breast tumors, draining lymph nodes, adjacent tissues. TCRdb processed the multiplex PCR reads anew with MiXCR; each CDR3 protein has one entry. The sample yields about 21,000 distinct CDR3 sequences, 50% seen once. The specimen was breast tumor tissue. The origin of the receptors is a female donor with breast cancer. Some clones in this sample may be carry-over from other donors' samples.

J is TRBJ2-2 and V is TRBV6-1; 14 nucleotides line up with TRBD2. CDR3 length: 16 amino acids. Losses at the gene ends were 3 bases for V and 6 bases for J; bases not matched to a gene: 3. Germline CDR1 and CDR2: MNHNS and SASEGT. CDR3 protein: CASSDWGLAGAGELFF. CDR3 DNA: TGTGCCAGCAGTGACTGGGGACTAGCGGGAGCCGGGGAGCTGTTTTTT.

Only a few counts were recorded for this clonotype. One end of the junction fails to match germline, which may point to a read error. The chain joins TRBV6-6 to TRBJ2-2; 8 nucleotides match TRBD2. The germline gives CDR1 MNHNY, CDR2 SVGAGI (reference sequence). The CDR3 runs to 13 residues. The CDR3 protein is CASGGANAGELFF. CDR3 DNA: TGCGCCAGCGGGGGCGCGAACGCCGGGGAGCTGTTTTTT.

Details on this clonotype: A read error is possible here, since a much larger clone lies one base away. The chain recombines TRBV7-9 with TRBJ2-7, with D maybe TRBD2 (6 bases). The CDR3 runs to 13 residues. Germline V gene sequence: CDR1 SEHNR, CDR2 FQNEAQ (reference sequence). The CDR3 region is CASRDSLSCEQYF. Written as DNA, the CDR3 is TGTGCCAGCCGGGACTCGCTCTCCTGCGAGCAGTACTTC.

In the case of this clonotype: At one of its ends the junction is not consistent with the germline gene, which may arise from a read error. The chain carries TRBV6-1 and TRBJ1-2; a weak D match, TRBD1 (5 bases). Germline assignment: CDR1 MNHNS and CDR2 SASEGT. CDR3 length: 16 amino acids. The CDR3: CASRPSGDGRNCGYTF. CDR3 sequence (DNA): TGTGCCAGCAGGCCAAGTGGGGACGGACGTAACTGTGGCTACACCTTT.

The chain couples TRBV20-1 to TRBJ2-1; D may be TRBD1 (6 bases). CDR3 length: 12 amino acids. Germline V CDR1 and CDR2: DFQATT, SNEGSKA (reference sequence). CDR3 nucleotides: TGCAGCGCCCTACTGACGGGGACAGAGCAGTTCTTC. Translating it yields CSALLTGTEQFF.

This clonotype has at least ten counts. The CDR3, as DNA: TGCAGCGTTGGGTCCACAGGTGATAACTATGGCTACACCTTC. Translated: CSVGSTGDNYGYTF. The rearrangement uses TRBV29-1 and TRBJ1-2; maybe TRBD1 (5 bases). There are 14 residues in the CDR3. The V end lost 4 bases, the J end lost 1 base, and 13 bases lay between the germline ends. The germline V gene encodes CDR1 SQVTM and CDR2 ANQGSEA.

The chain has TRBV24-1 and TRBJ2-2; D is perhaps TRBD2 (7 bases). CDR1 and CDR2 (germline): KGHDR, SFDVKD. V was trimmed by 1 base and J by 6 bases, leaving 17 bases between them. The CDR3 covers 17 residues. Here the CDR3 reads CATSDFDRTGGAGELFF. CDR3 sequence (DNA): TGTGCCACCAGTGATTTCGACAGGACGGGAGGAGCCGGGGAGCTGTTTTTT.

V gene TRBV7-3 combines with J gene TRBJ1-2, with TRBD1 identical over 7 bases. V trimming: 7 bases; J trimming: 8 bases; junction bases outside the gene matches: 10. The V gene's germline CDR1 is SGHTA and CDR2 FQGTGA. This CDR3 region has 13 residues. CDR3: CASNTDRVGGYTF. The CDR3 DNA sequence: TGTGCCAGCAACACCGACAGGGTGGGAGGCTACACCTTC.

This chain links TRBV7-2 with TRBJ2-3, with 10 positions matching TRBD2. This CDR3 is 15 amino acids long. V lost 7 bases and J lost 0; bases outside the gene matches: 4. Germline CDR1 is SGHTA and CDR2 is FQGNSA. The CDR3 bases are TGTGCCAGCATCCTGACTAGCGGGAGCACAGATACGCAGTATTTT. It encodes CASILTSGSTDTQYF. Full variable domain (outside the CDR3, taken from reference TRBV7-2 and TRBJ2-3): GAGVSQSPSNKVTEKGKDVELRCDPISGHTALYWYRQSLGQGLEFLIYFQGNSAPDKSGLPSDRFSAERTGGSVSTLTIQRTQQEDSAVYLCASILTSGSTDTQYFGPGTRLTVL.

The rearrangement uses TRBV20-1 and TRBJ2-5, with 14 nucleotides matching TRBD2. J gave up 4 bases and V 0 bases, and 4 bases lay outside the gene matches. CDR3 length: 16 residues. Germline V CDR1 and CDR2: DFQATT, SNEGSKA (reference sequence). DNA of the CDR3: TGCAGTGCTAGAGATCCGGGGACTAGCGGGAGAGAGACCCAGTACTTC. It codes for CSARDPGTSGRETQYF.

The chain links TRBV12-3 or TRBV12-4 to TRBJ2-2; D is unresolved. The length of the CDR3 is 14 residues. The V and J ends lost 7 bases and 2 bases respectively, with 11 bases between them. The CDR3 region has the DNA TGTGCCAGCAAGATCGGCAGAAACACCGGGGAGCTGTTTTTT. Its translation is CASKIGRNTGELFF.

The genes are TRBV25-1 and TRBJ2-3, with a weak D call TRBD1 (8 bases). Trimming pared 3 bases from V and 5 bases from J, leaving 18 bases between. The CDR3 extends over 16 amino acids. Germline-derived CDR1 and CDR2 are MGHDK and SYGVNS. This CDR3 is CASSDRPQGGRDTQYF. As DNA, the CDR3 is TGTGCCAGCAGTGACCGACCACAGGGGGGGCGAGATACGCAGTATTTT.

In this sample, this clonotype turned up many times. The chain joins TRBV18 to TRBJ1-2; D is unresolved. CDR3 length: 13 amino acids. Germline V lookup: CDR1 KGHSH, CDR2 LQKENI. V gave up 7 bases and J gave up 4 bases, with 13 bases separating them. CDR3 sequence reads: CASYQGQPYGYTF. CDR3 nucleotides: TGTGCCAGCTACCAAGGGCAGCCCTATGGCTACACCTTC.

This clonotype is labeled medium-sized. The J gene is TRBJ2-6, the V gene TRBV12-3 or TRBV12-4; TRBD2 agrees at 9 bases. With V trimmed by 8 bases and J by 2 bases, 13 bases remained unmatched. The CDR3 extends over 18 amino acids. The CDR3 DNA reads as TGTGCCAGCGCAGGGGTTGCGGGAGGGCGCCCTGGGGCCAACGTCCTGACTTTC. The encoded protein is CASAGVAGGRPGANVLTF.

The chain is built from TRBV20-1 and TRBJ2-7, with 15 nucleotides matching TRBD2. Germline values: CDR1 DFQATT, CDR2 SNEGSKA (reference sequence). With 6 bases clipped from V and 4 bases from J, the junction kept 10 bases outside the gene matches. This CDR3 spans 16 amino acids. The CDR3 DNA follows: TGCAGTGCGGAAGGACTAGCGGGAGGGAGGCGGTACGAGCAGTACTTC. This codes for CSAEGLAGGRRYEQYF.

This clonotype was recorded at least ten times. The chain couples TRBV19 to TRBJ1-5; 10 bases line up with TRBD1. Germline CDR1 LNHDA, CDR2 SQIVND (reference sequence). V was pared by 7 bases and J by 0 bases, with 12 bases of the junction left unmatched. The CDR3 has 18 amino acids. CDR3 sequence reads: CASNDRQGAGYSNQPQHF. As DNA, the CDR3 is TGTGCCAGTAATGATCGACAGGGGGCAGGGTATAGCAATCAGCCCCAGCATTTT.

This clonotype was seen ten or more times. This chain uses TRBV7-9 with TRBJ2-2; maybe TRBD2 (5 bases). This CDR3 has 14 amino acids. The V and J ends lost 7 bases and 3 bases respectively, with 12 bases between them. From germline, CDR1 is SEHNR and CDR2 FQNEAQ (reference sequence). DNA for the CDR3: TGTGCCAGCATGAAAAGCGGTTACACCGGGGAGCTGTTTTTT. It translates to CASMKSGYTGELFF. Based on the CDR3 plus reference TRBV7-9 and TRBJ2-2, the full variable domain is DTGVSQNPRHKITKRGQNVTFRCDPISEHNRLYWYRQTLGQGPEFLTYFQNEAQLEKSRLLSDRFSAERPKGSFSTLEIQRTEQGDSAMYLCASMKSGYTGELFFGEGSRLTVL.

This clonotype was counted at least ten times. CDR3 amino acids: CASSWGGTGSDTQYF. CDR3 coding DNA: TGTGCCAGCAGCTGGGGGGGGACAGGGTCAGATACGCAGTATTTT. The V and J genes are TRBV5-6 and TRBJ2-3; 9 nucleotides line up with TRBD1. The CDR3 length is 15 residues. Trimming at V came to 3 bases and at J to 4 bases, leaving 6 bases not matched to a gene. Germline V lookup: CDR1 SGHDT, CDR2 YYEEEE. The full variable domain, completed using reference TRBV5-6 and TRBJ2-3, is DAGVTQSPTHLIKTRGQQVTLRCSPKSGHDTVSWYQQALGQGPQFIFQYYEEEERQRGNFPDRFSGHQFPNYSSELNVNALLLGDSALYLCASSWGGTGSDTQYFGPGTRLTVL.

The table lists this clonotype with many counts. A single base separates this from a much larger clone, so it may be a read error. The V gene is TRBV3-1, the J gene TRBJ1-3, with 9 bases fitting TRBD1. The germline V gene encodes CDR1 LGHDT and CDR2 YNNKEL (reference sequence). Trimming at V came to 1 base and at J to 0 bases, leaving 1 base not matched to a gene. The CDR3 runs to 16 residues. In DNA form, the CDR3 reads TGTGCCAGCAGCCAAGGACAGGGGGGCTCTGGAAACACCATATATTTT. It translates to CASSQGQGGSGNTIYF.